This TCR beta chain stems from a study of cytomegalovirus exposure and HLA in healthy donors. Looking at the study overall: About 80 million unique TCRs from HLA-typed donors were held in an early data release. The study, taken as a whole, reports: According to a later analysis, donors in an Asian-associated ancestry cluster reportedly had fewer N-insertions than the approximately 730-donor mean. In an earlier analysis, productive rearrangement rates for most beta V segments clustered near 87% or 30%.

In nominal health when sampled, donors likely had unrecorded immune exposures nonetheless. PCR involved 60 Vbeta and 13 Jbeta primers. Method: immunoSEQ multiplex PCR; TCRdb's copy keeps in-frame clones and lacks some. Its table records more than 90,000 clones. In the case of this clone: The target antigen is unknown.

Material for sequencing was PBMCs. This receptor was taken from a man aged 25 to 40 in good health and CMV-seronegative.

CDR3: CASRDRGDGYTF. CDR3 nucleotides: TGTGCCAGCAGGGACAGGGGGGATGGCTACACCTTC. The chain has TRBV2 and TRBJ1-2, with 10 bases lining up with TRBD1. The germline gives CDR1 SNHLY, CDR2 FYNNEI. After removal of 6 bases from V and 6 bases from J, the junction contained 1 base not matched to a gene. The CDR3 spans 12 residues.